This TCR beta chain is from a study of identical twins. Overall study results and limits: There is a chance that invariant MAIT and iNKT cells partially muddied zero-insertion analyses. Fewer insertions were carried by abundant cord blood beta clonotypes, but none was seen in memory repertoires.

The cDNA had a unique molecular identifier and a template-switch universal primer site. TCRdb re-analysed the 5' RACE reads in MiXCR, keeping a single row per CDR3 protein. The profile shows some 1,600,000 distinct CDR3 sequences, more than 30% of them singletons. Germline CDR1 reads SGDLS; CDR2 reads YYNGEE. This CDR3 contains 16 residues. Trimming stripped 1 base from V and 2 bases from J, with 14 bases between. Everyone who gave samples was a healthy Caucasian. This clonotype has more than one count but fewer than ten. Antigen: not known. This receptor was obtained from a newborn girl in good health. Specimen: cord blood. This rearrangement joins TRBV9 to TRBJ2-3; D gene unclear. CDR3 bases: TGTGCCAGCAGCGTACCGAGGACGGCCCCCACAGATACGCAGTATTTT. As protein: CASSVPRTAPTDTQYF.